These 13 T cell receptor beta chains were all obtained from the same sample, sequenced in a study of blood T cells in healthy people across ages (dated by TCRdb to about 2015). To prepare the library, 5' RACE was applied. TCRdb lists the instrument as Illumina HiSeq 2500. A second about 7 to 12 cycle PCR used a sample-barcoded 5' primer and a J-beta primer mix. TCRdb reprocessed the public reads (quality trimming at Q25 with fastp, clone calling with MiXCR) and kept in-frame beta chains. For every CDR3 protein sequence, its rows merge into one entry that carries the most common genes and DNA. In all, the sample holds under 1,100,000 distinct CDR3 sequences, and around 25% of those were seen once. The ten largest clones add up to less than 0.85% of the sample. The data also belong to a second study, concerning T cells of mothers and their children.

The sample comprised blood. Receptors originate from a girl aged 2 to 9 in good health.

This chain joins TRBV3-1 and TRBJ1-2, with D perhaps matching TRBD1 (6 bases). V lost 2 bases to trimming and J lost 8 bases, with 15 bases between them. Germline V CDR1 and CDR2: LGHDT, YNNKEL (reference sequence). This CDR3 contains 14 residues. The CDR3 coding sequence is TGTGCCAGCAGCCAAACCGGGACATTGGACGGCTACACCTTC. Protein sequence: CASSQTGTLDGYTF.

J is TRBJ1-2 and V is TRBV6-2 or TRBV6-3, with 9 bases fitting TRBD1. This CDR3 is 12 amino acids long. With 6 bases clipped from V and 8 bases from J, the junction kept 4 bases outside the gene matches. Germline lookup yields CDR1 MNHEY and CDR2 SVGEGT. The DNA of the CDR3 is TGTGCCAGCAGACAGGGGGCTGGCGGCTACACCTTC. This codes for CASRQGAGGYTF.

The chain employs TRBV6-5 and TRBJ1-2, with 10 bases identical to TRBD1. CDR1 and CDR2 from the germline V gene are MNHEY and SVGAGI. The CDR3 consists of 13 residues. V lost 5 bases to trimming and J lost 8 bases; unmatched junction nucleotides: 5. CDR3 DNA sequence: TGTGCCAGCAGTCGGACAGGGGGAAAGGGCTACACCTTC. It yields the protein CASSRTGGKGYTF.

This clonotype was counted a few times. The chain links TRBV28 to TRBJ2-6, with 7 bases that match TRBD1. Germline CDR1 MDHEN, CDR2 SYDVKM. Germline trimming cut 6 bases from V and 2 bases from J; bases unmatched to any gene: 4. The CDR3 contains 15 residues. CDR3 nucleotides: TGTGCCAGCAGGACCGGGACAGCTGGGGCCAACGTCCTGACTTTC. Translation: CASRTGTAGANVLTF.

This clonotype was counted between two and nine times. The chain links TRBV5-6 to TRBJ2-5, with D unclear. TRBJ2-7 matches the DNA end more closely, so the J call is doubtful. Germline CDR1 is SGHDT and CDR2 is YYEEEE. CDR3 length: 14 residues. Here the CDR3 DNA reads TGTGCCAGCAGCCCCGGGCCTAATCCTTACGAGCAGTACTTC. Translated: CASSPGPNPYEQYF.

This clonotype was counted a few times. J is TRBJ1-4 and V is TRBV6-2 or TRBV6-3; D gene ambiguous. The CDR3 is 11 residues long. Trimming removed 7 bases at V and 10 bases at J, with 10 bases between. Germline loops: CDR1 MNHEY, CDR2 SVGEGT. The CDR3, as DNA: TGTGCCAGCACGGAATGGGGAAAACTGTTTTTT. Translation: CASTEWGKLFF.

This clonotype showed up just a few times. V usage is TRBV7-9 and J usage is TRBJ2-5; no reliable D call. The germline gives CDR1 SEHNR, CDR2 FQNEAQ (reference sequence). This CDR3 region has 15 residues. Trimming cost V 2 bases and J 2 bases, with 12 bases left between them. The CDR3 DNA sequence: TGTGCCAGCAGCTTATTCTTCCCAGGTCAAGAGACCCAGTACTTC. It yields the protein CASSLFFPGQETQYF. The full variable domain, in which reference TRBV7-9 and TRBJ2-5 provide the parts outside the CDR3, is DTGVSQNPRHKITKRGQNVTFRCDPISEHNRLYWYRQTLGQGPEFLTYFQNEAQLEKSRLLSDRFSAERPKGSFSTLEIQRTEQGDSAMYLCASSLFFPGQETQYFGPGTRLLVL.

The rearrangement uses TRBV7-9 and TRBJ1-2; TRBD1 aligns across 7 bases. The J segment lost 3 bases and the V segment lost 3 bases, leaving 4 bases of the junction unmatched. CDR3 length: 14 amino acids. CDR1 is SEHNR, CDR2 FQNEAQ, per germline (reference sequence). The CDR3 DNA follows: TGTGCCAGCAGCTTGGAGGGGGCCTACTATGGCTACACCTTC. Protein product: CASSLEGAYYGYTF.

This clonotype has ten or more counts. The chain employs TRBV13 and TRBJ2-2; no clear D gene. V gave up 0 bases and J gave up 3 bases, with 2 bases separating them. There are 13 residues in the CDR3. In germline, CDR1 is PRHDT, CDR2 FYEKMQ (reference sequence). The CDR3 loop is CASSLGHTGELFF. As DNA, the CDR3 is TGTGCCAGCAGCTTAGGTCACACCGGGGAGCTGTTTTTT.

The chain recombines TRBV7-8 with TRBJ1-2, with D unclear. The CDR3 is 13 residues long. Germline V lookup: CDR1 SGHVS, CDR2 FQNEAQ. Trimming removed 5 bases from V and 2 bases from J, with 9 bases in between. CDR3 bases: TGTGCCAGCAGCCGAACAGAGAACTATGGCTACACCTTC. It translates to CASSRTENYGYTF.

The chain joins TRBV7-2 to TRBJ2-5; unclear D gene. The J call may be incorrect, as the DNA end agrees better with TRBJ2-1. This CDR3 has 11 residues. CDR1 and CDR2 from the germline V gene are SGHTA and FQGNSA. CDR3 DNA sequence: TGTGCCAGCAGCTTATCCGTATTACAGTTCTTC. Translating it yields CASSLSVLQFF.

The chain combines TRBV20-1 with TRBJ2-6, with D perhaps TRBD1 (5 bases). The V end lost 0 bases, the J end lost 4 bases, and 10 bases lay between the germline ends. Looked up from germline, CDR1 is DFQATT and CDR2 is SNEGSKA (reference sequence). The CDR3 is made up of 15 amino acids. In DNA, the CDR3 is TGCAGTGCTAGAGATTCCAGGGCAGGGGCCAACGTCCTGACTTTC. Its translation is CSARDSRAGANVLTF.

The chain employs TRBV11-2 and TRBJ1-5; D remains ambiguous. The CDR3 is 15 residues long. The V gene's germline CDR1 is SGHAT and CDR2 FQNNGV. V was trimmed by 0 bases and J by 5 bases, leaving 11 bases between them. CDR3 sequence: CASSLEVGRDQPQHF. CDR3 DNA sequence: TGTGCCAGCAGCTTAGAAGTAGGGAGGGATCAGCCCCAGCATTTT.